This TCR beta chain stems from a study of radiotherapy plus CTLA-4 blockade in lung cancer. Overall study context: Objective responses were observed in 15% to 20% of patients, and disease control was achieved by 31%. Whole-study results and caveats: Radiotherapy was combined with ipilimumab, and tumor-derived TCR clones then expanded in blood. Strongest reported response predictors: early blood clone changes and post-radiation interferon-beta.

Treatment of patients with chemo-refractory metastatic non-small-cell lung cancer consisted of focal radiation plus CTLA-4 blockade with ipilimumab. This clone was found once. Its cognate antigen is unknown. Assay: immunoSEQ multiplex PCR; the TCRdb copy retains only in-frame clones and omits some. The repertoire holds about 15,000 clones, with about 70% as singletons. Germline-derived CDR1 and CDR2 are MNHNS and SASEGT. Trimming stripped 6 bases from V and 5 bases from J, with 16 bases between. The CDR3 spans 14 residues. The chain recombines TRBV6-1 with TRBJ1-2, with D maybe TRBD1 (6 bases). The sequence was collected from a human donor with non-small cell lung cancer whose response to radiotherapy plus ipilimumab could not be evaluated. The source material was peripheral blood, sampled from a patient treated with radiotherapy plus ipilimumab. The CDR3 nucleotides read TGTGCCAGCAGCTCCGCCGGCAGGGGATATGGCTACACCTTC. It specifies CASSSAGRGYGYTF.